This T cell receptor (beta chain) was sequenced for a study of blood T cell repertoires in COVID-19. Study in general: The samples span acute and convalescent COVID-19 from the United States, Italy and Spain. The analysed material was cDNA or gDNA that came from T cells, B-cell-depleted T cells, or PBMCs.

Per the original methods: Scientists estimated how many nucleated cells there were by amplifying reference gene primers. Sequencing used immunoSEQ multiplex PCR; TCRdb keeps in-frame clones, though not all of them. Clone size and the V and J calls come from that table; the DNA yielded D and trimming. Among 110,000 or so clones listed, roughly 84% were seen once. The CDR3 sequence is 16 residues long. V dropped 3 bases and J dropped 2; count of bases not matched to a gene: 7. The germline V gene encodes CDR1 LGHNA and CDR2 YNFKEQ. The TCR sequence derives from a woman in her 70s who had recovered from COVID-19. The J gene is TRBJ2-1, the V gene TRBV4-2, with 7 bases aligning to TRBD2. The sequencing input was peripheral blood. CDR3 residues: CASSHGPGLTYNEQFF. The CDR3 DNA reads as TGTGCCAGCAGCCATGGACCGGGACTAACCTACAATGAGCAGTTCTTC.